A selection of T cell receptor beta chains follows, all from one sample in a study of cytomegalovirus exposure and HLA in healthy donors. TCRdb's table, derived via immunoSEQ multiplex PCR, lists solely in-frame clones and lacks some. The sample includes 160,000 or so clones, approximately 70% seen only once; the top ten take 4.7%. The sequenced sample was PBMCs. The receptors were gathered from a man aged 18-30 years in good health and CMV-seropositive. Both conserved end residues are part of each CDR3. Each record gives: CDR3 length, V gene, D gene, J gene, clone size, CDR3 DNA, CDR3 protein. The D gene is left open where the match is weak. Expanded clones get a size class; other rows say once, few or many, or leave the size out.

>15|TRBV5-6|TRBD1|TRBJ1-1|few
TGTGCCAGCAGCTTCCCGACAGGGGCAGTGACTGAAGCTTTCTTT
CASSFPTGAVTEAFF
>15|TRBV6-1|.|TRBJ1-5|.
TGTGCCAGCAGGGAGGACGGCTTTTATTCTGCTCCCCAGCATTTT
CASREDGFYSAPQHF
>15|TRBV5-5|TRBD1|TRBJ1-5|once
TGTGCCAGCAGCTTGGGACAGGGTGGGATTCAGCCCCAGCATTTT
CASSLGQGGIQPQHF
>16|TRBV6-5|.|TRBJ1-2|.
TGTGCCAGCAGTTATACCGACCTGGGAGGGGGTTATGGCTACACCTTC
CASSYTDLGGGYGYTF
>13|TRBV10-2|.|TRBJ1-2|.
TGCGCCAGCAGTGAGGAGGGCAGGCATGGCTACACCTTC
CASSEEGRHGYTF
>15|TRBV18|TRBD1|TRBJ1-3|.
TGTGCCAGCTCGCCGGACAGGGGGAATGGAAACACCATATATTTT
CASSPDRGNGNTIYF
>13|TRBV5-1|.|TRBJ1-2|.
TGCGCCAGCAGTCGCCGGGGGGCGGATGGCTACACCTTC
CASSRRGADGYTF
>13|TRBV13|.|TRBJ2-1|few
TGTGCCAGCAGCTTAGCAGGGTGGAATGAGCAGTTCTTC
CASSLAGWNEQFF
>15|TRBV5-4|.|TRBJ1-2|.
TGTGCCAGCAGATCAAACAGGGCGGCTAACTATGGCTACACCTTC
CASRSNRAANYGYTF
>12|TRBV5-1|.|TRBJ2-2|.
TGCGCCAGCAGCCAGAACACCGGGGAGCTGTTTTTT
CASSQNTGELFF
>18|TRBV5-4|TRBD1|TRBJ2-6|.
TGTGCCAGCACCACCCCAGGACAGGGGATGGTAGGGGCCAACGTCCTGACTTTC
CASTTPGQGMVGANVLTF
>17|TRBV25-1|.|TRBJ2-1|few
TGTGCCAGCAGCACCCCTATTGCAGGAGGCTCCGTCAATGAGCAGTTCTTC
CASSTPIAGGSVNEQFF
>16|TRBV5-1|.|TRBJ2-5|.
TGCGCCAGCAGCTTTGGGCGGGGGCCTCCCCAAGAGACCCAGTACTTC
CASSFGRGPPQETQYF
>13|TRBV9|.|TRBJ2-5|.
TGTGCCAGCAGCACGACAGGCCGGGAGACCCAGTACTTC
CASSTTGRETQYF
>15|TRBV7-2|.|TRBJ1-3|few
TGTGCCAGCAGCTTAGGAGGCCTCTCTGGAAACACCATATATTTT
CASSLGGLSGNTIYF
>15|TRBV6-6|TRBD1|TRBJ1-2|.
TGTGCCAGCAGCCCAAAGGGACAGGGGCACTATGGCTACACCTTC
CASSPKGQGHYGYTF
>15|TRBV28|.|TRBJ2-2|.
TGTGCCAGCAGGGTCCTAGCTGCTATACCCGGGGAGCTGTTTTTT
CASRVLAAIPGELFF
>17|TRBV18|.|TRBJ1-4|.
TGTGCCAGCTCACTACAGCGGGGCATCGACTCCAGTGAAAAACTGTTTTTT
CASSLQRGIDSSEKLFF
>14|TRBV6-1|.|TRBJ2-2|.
TGTGCCAGCAGTGAAGCTCGATCTAGCGGGGAGCTGTTTTTT
CASSEARSSGELFF
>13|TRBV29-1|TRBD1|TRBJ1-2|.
TGCAGCGTGGACAGGGGGTCCCAATATGGCTACACCTTC
CSVDRGSQYGYTF
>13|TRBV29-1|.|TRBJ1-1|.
TGCAGCGTTGAAGGACATATGAACACTGAAGCTTTCTTT
CSVEGHMNTEAFF
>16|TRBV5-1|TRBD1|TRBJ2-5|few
TGCGCCAGCAGCTCCGGGACAGGGCATTTGATGGAGACCCAGTACTTC
CASSSGTGHLMETQYF
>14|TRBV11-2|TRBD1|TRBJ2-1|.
TGTGCCAGCAGGGGACAGAGCTCCTACAATGAGCAGTTCTTC
CASRGQSSYNEQFF
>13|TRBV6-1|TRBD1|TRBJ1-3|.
TGTGCCAGCAGTGAACAGGGGGCGGAGGCCATATATTTT
CASSEQGAEAIYF
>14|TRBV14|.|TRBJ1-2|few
TGTGCCAGCAGCCAACTTGACGGGAACTATGGCTACACCTTC
CASSQLDGNYGYTF
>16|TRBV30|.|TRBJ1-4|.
TGTGCCTGGAGTGGCTCTGGGGGCTGGACGGATGAAAAACTGTTTTTT
CAWSGSGGWTDEKLFF
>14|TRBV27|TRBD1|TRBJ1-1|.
TGTGCCAGCAGTTCGACAGGGGGACCCACTGAAGCTTTCTTT
CASSSTGGPTEAFF
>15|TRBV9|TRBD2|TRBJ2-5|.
TGTGCCAGCAGCGTAACAGCGGGAGAAGGAGAGACCCAGTACTTC
CASSVTAGEGETQYF
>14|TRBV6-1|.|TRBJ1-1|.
TGTGCCAGCAGTGAAGCAAGTAGGAACACTGAAGCTTTCTTT
CASSEASRNTEAFF
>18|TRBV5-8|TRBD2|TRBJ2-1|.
TGTGCCAGCAGCCATGGGACTAGCGGGAGTAGGCCCTACAATGAGCAGTTCTTC
CASSHGTSGSRPYNEQFF
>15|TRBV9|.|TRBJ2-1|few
TGTGCCAGCAGCGATAGCGGTCGCTCCTACAATGAGCAGTTCTTC
CASSDSGRSYNEQFF
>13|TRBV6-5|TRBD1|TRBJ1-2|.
TGTGCCAGCAGTTTTCCAGGGGGCGATGGCTACACCTTC
CASSFPGGDGYTF
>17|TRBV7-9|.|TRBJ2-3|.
TGTGCCAGCGTCCAGAGGGGAACAGGGTCGGGGACAGATACGCAGTATTTT
CASVQRGTGSGTDTQYF
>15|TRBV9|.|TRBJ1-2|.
TGTGCCAGCAGCGTAGTAGATACCGCCTCTTATGGCTACACCTTC
CASSVVDTASYGYTF
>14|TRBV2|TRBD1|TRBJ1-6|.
TGTGCCAGCAGTGGACGACAGGGCGGTTCACCCCTCCACTTT
CASSGRQGGSPLHF
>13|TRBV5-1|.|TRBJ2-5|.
TGCGCCAGCAGCGCCGACAGTAGAATGGCCCAGTACTTC
CASSADSRMAQYF
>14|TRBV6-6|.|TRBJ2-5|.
TGTGCCAGCAGTTTTACAGGGCCTCAAGAGACCCAGTACTTC
CASSFTGPQETQYF
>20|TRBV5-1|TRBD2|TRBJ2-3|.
TGCGCCAGCAGCGCGGGAATGGGACTAGCGGGGGGGCCCCCCTCAGATACGCAGTATTTT
CASSAGMGLAGGPPSDTQYF
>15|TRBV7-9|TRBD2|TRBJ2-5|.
TGTGCCAGCAGCTTAATCGGGACTAATAAAGAGACCCAGTACTTC
CASSLIGTNKETQYF
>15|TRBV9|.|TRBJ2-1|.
TGTGCCAGCAGCACAAGTGCGGGCTCCTACAATGAGCAGTTCTTC
CASSTSAGSYNEQFF
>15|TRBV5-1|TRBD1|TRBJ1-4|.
TGCGCCAGCAGTCCTAGCGACAGGGAGGATGAAAAACTGTTTTTT
CASSPSDREDEKLFF
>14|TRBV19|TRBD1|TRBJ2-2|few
TGTGCCAGTACGGACAGGGCGGGCACCGGGGAGCTGTTTTTT
CASTDRAGTGELFF
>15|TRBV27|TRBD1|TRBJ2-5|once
TGTGCCAGCAGCCCCCCGACAGGGGGCTGGGAGACCCAGTACTTC
CASSPPTGGWETQYF
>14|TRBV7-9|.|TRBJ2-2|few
TGTGCCAGCAGCCTAGGGGCTAACACCGGGGAGCTGTTTTTT
CASSLGANTGELFF
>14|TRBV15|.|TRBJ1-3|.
TGTGCCACCAGCAGAGACGGCTCTGGAAACACCATATATTTT
CATSRDGSGNTIYF
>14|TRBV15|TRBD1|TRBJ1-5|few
TGTGCCACCAGCCAACAGGGGGTAAGGAGGCCCCAGCATTTT
CATSQQGVRRPQHF